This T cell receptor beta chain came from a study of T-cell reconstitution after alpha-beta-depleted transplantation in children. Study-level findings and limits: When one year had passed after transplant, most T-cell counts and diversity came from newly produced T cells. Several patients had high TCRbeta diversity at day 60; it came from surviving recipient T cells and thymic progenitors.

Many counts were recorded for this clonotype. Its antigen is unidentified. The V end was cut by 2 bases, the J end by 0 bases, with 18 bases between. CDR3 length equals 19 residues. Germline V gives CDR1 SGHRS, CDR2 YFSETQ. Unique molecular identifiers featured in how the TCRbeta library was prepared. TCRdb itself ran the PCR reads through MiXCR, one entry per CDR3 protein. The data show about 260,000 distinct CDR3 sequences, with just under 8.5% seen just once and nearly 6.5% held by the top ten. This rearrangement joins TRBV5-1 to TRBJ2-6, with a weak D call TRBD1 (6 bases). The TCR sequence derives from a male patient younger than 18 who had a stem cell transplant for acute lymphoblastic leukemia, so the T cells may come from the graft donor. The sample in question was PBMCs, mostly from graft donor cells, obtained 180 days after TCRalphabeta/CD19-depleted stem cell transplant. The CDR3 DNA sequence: TGCGCCAGCAGCTTATTTCCGGGACATGCGAGCTCTGGGGCCAACGTCCTGACTTTC. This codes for CASSLFPGHASSGANVLTF.